Presented here are 12 T cell receptor beta chains from one specimen sequenced in a study of graft-versus-host responses after intestinal transplantation. The antigens of these receptors remain unknown. Sequenced by immunoSEQ multiplex PCR; TCRdb stores in-frame clones only, minus some. Here the sample spans some 120,000 clones, roughly nine tenths being singletons. The specimen comprised unstimulated CD4+ T cells sorted from spleen or lymph node cells, sampled before intestinal transplant. The source of these receptors is a human donor who received an intestinal transplant.

V and J are TRBV11-3 and TRBJ2-1, with 7 bases identical to TRBD1. The CDR3 has 13 amino acids. CDR1 is SGHNT, CDR2 YENEEA, per germline. The V gene end was trimmed by 8 bases and the J gene end by 1 base; junction bases not matched to a gene: 2. The CDR3 protein is CASSTGSYNEQFF. The CDR3 DNA sequence: TGTGCCAGCTCGACAGGGTCCTACAATGAGCAGTTCTTC.

The gene calls are TRBV7-9 and TRBJ1-3; D gene uncertain. V was clipped by 1 base and J by 0 bases, with 10 bases between them. Germline assignment: CDR1 SEHNR and CDR2 FQNEAQ (reference sequence). This CDR3 region has 16 residues. The CDR3 loop is CASSLGEGFSGNTIYF. The CDR3 region has the DNA TGTGCCAGCAGCTTAGGGGAGGGATTCTCTGGAAACACCATATATTTT.

This clone was recorded once. The rearrangement uses TRBV5-1 and TRBJ1-1; unclear D gene. CDR3 length equals 13 residues. CDR1 and CDR2 from the germline V gene are SGHRS and YFSETQ. Trimming pared 0 bases from V and 6 bases from J, leaving 9 bases between. The CDR3 protein is CASSLGVLAEAFF. CDR3 sequence (DNA): TGCGCCAGCAGCTTGGGGGTTCTGGCTGAAGCTTTCTTT.

This sequence joins TRBV6-1 and TRBJ2-1; possibly TRBD2 for D (5 bases). Germline V gene sequence: CDR1 MNHNS, CDR2 SASEGT. V lost 0 bases and J 0 bases, leaving 9 bases between the germline ends. This CDR3 contains 16 residues. CDR3 sequence (DNA): TGTGCCAGCAGTGAAGCGCTGACTAACTCCTACAATGAGCAGTTCTTC. Its protein is CASSEALTNSYNEQFF.

The chain joins TRBV14 to TRBJ1-1; D may be TRBD1 (6 bases). The V end was cut by 5 bases, the J end by 2 bases, with 12 bases between. Germline V gene data show CDR1 as SGHDN and CDR2 as FVKESK. The CDR3 is 14 residues long. The CDR3 is CASSGGQFNTEAFF. As DNA, the CDR3 is TGTGCCAGCAGCGGGGGACAATTTAACACTGAAGCTTTCTTT.

This clone appeared a single time. The chain links TRBV6-6 to TRBJ2-7, with D hard to call. Germline CDR1 MNHNY, CDR2 SVGAGI (reference sequence). The V gene lost 5 bases and the J gene lost 2 bases, with 10 bases spanning the gap. This CDR3 has 13 residues. CDR3 amino acids: CASSPYSTYEQYF. CDR3 in DNA: TGTGCCAGCAGTCCATACAGCACCTACGAGCAGTACTTC.

The V gene is TRBV2, the J gene TRBJ1-6; no clear D gene. Looked up from germline, CDR1 is SNHLY and CDR2 is FYNNEI. V was cut by 7 bases and J by 6 bases, with 16 bases left in between. CDR3 length equals 15 residues. Here the CDR3 DNA reads TGTGCCAGCACCGTAACCTTCCCGGGTAATTCACCCCTCCACTTT. Its translation: CASTVTFPGNSPLHF.

CDR3 residues: CASRSNTDGYYGYTF. Here the CDR3 DNA reads TGTGCCAGCAGATCTAATACGGACGGATACTATGGCTACACCTTC. The chain uses TRBV7-9 and TRBJ1-2; D ambiguous. Between the trimmed V and J ends, which lost 6 bases and 3 bases, there was a span of 17 bases. CDR1 and CDR2 from the germline V gene are SEHNR and FQNEAQ (reference sequence). This CDR3 spans 15 amino acids.

CDR3: CASSDRDRVRLRAFF. The CDR3 nucleotides are TGTGCCAGCAGCGACCGGGACAGGGTTCGGTTGCGAGCTTTCTTT. The chain joins TRBV7-8 to TRBJ1-1; 9 bases match TRBD1. The CDR3 is 15 residues long. Looked up from germline, CDR1 is SGHVS and CDR2 is FQNEAQ. V shed 5 bases, J shed 10 bases, and the junction held 14 bases outside the gene matches.

This clone was detected only once. The chain combines TRBV19 with TRBJ1-5; perhaps TRBD1 as D (6 bases). This CDR3 is built from 17 residues. Germline values: CDR1 LNHDA, CDR2 SQIVND (reference sequence). Trimming left V 6 bases short and J 2 bases short, with 20 bases between. The CDR3 here is CASRPNPGHGRNQPQHF. The CDR3 nucleotides read TGTGCCAGTAGACCTAACCCGGGACATGGTCGCAATCAGCCCCAGCATTTT. Full variable domain (missing parts from reference TRBV19 and TRBJ1-5): DGGITQSPKYLFRKEGQNVTLSCEQNLNHDAMYWYRQDPGQGLRLIYYSQIVNDFQKGDIAEGYSVSREKKESFPLTVTSAQKNPTAFYLCASRPNPGHGRNQPQHFGDGTRLSIL.

The genes are TRBV7-2 and TRBJ2-5; D call uncertain. Germline V gene sequence: CDR1 SGHTA, CDR2 FQGNSA. This CDR3 is built from 13 residues. With 3 bases removed from V and 5 bases from J, the gap between germline ends came to 10 bases. Written as DNA, the CDR3 is TGTGCCAGCAGCTTGGGCACCGGGGAGACCCAGTACTTC. Translated, it gives CASSLGTGETQYF.

This clone has a handful of counts. CDR3 sequence (DNA): TGTGCCAGCAGCTTAGCGAACGTAGGCTACGAGCAGTACTTC. This translates into CASSLANVGYEQYF. The J gene is TRBJ2-7, the V gene TRBV7-9; no clear D. This CDR3 is built from 14 residues. Germline CDR1 SEHNR, CDR2 FQNEAQ (reference sequence). Between the trimmed V and J ends, which lost 0 bases and 3 bases, there was a span of 9 bases.